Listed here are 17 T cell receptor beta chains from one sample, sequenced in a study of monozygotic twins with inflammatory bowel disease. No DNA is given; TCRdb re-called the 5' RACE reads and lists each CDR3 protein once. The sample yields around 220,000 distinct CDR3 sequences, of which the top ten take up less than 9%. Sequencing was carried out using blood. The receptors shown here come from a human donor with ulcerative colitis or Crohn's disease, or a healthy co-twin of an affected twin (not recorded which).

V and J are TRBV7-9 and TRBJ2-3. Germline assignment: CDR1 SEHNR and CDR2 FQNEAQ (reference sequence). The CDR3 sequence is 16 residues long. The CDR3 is CASSLEGGVGTDTQYF. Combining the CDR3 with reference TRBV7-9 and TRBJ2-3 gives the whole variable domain DTGVSQNPRHKITKRGQNVTFRCDPISEHNRLYWYRQTLGQGPEFLTYFQNEAQLEKSRLLSDRFSAERPKGSFSTLEIQRTEQGDSAMYLCASSLEGGVGTDTQYFGPGTRLTVL.

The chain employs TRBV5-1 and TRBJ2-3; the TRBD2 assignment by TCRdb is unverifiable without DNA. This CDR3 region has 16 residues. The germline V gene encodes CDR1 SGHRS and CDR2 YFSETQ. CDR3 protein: CASAWGRASSTDTQYF.

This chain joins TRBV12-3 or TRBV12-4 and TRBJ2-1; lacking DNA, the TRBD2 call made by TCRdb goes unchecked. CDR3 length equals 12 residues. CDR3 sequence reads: CASGRGGNEQFF.

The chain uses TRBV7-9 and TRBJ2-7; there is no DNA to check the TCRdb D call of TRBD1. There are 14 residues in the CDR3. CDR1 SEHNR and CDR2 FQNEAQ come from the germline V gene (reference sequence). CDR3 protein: CASSSEQYSYEQYF.

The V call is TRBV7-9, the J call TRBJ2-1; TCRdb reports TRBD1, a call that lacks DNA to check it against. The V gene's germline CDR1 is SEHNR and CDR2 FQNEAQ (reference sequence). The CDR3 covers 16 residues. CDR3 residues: CASSSGQGISRDEQFF.

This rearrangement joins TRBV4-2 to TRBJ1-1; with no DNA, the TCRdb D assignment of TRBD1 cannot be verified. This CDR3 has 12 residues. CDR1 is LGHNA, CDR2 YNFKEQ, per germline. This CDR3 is CASQGQAGEAFF.

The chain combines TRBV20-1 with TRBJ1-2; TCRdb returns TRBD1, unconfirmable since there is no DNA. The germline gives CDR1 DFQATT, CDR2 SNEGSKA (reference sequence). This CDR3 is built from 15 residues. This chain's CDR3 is CSARETGPANYGYTF.

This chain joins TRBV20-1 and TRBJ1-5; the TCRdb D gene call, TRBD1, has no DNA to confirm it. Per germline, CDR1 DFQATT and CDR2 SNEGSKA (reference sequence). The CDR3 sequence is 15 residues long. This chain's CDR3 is CSARVGQGINQPQHF.

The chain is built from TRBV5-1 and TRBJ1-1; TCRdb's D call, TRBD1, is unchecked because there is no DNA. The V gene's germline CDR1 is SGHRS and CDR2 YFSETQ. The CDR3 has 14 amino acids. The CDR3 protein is CASSLFEGGTEAFF. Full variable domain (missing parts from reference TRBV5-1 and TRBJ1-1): KAGVTQTPRYLIKTRGQQVTLSCSPISGHRSVSWYQQTPGQGLQFLFEYFSETQRNKGNFPGRFSGRQFSNSRSEMNVSTLELGDSALYLCASSLFEGGTEAFFGQGTRLTVV.

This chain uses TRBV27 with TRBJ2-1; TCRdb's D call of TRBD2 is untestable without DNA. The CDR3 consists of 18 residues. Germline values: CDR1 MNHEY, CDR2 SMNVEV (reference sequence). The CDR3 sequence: CASSPRPRLAGGWDEQFF.

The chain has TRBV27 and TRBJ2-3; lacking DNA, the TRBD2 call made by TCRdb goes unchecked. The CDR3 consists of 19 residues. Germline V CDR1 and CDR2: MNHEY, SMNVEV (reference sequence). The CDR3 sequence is CASSFSSPGPPFGADTQYF.

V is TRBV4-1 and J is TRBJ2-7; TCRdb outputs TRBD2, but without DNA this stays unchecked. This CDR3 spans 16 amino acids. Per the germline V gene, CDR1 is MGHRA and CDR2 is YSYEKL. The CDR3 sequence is CASSQDRQREQYEQYF.

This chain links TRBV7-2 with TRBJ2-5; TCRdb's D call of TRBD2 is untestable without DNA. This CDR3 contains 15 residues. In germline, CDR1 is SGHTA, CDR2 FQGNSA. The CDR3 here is CASSLQGGGQETQYF. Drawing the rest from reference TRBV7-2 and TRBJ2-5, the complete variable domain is GAGVSQSPSNKVTEKGKDVELRCDPISGHTALYWYRQSLGQGLEFLIYFQGNSAPDKSGLPSDRFSAERTGGSVSTLTIQRTQQEDSAVYLCASSLQGGGQETQYFGPGTRLLVL.

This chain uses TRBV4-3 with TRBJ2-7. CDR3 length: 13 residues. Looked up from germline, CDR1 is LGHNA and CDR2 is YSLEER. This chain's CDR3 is CASSQEMNYEQYF.

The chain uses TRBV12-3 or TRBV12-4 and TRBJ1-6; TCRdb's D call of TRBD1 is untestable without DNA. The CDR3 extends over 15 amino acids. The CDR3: CASSLQGVLGSPLHF.

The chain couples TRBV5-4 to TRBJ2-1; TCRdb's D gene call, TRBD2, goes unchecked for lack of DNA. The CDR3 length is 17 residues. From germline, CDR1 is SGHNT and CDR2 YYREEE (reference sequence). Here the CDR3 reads CASSHTSGGALYNEQFF.

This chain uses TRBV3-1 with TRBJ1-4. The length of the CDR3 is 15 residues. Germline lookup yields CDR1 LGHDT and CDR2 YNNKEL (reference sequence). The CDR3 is CATRRTATTNEKLFF.